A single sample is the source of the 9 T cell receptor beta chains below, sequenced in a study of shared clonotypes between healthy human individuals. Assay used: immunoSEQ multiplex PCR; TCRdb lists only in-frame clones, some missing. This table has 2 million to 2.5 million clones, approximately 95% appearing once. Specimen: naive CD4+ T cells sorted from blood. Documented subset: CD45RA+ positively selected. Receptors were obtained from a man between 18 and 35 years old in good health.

This chain's CDR3 is CAIRGQGGIYEQYF. CDR3 coding DNA: TGTGCCATCAGGGGACAGGGTGGTATCTACGAGCAGTACTTC. The chain couples TRBV10-3 to TRBJ2-7, with 9 bases lining up with TRBD1. Germline values: CDR1 ENHRY, CDR2 SYGVKD. CDR3 length: 14 amino acids. V trimming: 6 bases; J trimming: 3 bases; junction bases outside the gene matches: 6.

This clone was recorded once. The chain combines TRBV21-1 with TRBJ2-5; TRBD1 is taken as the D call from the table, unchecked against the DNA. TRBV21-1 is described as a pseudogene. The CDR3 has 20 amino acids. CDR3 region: CASSTLYRDREGVPRETQYF. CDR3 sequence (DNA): TGTGCCAGCAGCACCCTATACCGGGACAGGGAAGGAGTGCCTAGGGAGACCCAGTACTTC.

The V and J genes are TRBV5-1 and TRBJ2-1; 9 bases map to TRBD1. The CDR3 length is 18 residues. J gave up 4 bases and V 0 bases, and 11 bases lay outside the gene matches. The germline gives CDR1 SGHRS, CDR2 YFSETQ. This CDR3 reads CASSLGARGQGPYNEQFF. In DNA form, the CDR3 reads TGCGCCAGCAGCTTGGGTGCGAGGGGACAGGGTCCGTACAATGAGCAGTTCTTC.

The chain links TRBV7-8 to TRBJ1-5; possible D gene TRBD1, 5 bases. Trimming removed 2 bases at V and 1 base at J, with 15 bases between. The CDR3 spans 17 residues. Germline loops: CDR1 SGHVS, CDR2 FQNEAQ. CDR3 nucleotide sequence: TGTGCCAGCAGCTTAAACCCCTGGGGCAGGAGCAATCAGCCCCAGCATTTT. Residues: CASSLNPWGRSNQPQHF.

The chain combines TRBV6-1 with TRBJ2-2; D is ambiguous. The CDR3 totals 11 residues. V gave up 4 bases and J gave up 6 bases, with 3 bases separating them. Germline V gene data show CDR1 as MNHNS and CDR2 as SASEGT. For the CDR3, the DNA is TGTGCCAGCAGTGTAGCCGGGGAGCTGTTTTTT. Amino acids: CASSVAGELFF.

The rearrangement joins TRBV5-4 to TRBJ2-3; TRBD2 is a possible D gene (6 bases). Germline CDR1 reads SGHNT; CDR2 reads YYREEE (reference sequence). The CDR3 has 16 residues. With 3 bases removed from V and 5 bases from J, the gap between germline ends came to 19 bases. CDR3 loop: CASSSRRDLMLDTQYF. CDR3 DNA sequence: TGTGCCAGCAGCTCCAGGCGGGACCTTATGTTAGATACGCAGTATTTT.

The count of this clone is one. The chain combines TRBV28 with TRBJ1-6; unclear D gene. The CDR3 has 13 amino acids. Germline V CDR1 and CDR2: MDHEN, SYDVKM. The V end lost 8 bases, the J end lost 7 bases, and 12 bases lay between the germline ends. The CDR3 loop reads CASSPRGNSPLHF. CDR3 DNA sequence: TGTGCCAGCTCTCCCAGAGGCAATTCACCCCTCCACTTT. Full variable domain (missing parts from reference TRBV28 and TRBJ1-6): DVKVTQSSRYLVKRTGEKVFLECVQDMDHENMFWYRQDPGLGLRLIYFSYDVKMKEKGDIPEGYSVSREKKERFSLILESASTNQTSMYLCASSPRGNSPLHFGNGTRLTVT.

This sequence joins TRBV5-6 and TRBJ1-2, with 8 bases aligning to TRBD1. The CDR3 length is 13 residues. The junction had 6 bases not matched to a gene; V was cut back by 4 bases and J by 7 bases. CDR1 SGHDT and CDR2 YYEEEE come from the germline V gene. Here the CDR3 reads CASSPSDRGGYTF. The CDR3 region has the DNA TGTGCCAGCAGCCCCTCCGACAGGGGTGGCTACACCTTC.

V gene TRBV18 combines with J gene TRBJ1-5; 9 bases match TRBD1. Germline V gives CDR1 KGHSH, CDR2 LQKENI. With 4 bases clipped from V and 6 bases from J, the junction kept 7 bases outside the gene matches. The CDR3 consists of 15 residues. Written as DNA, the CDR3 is TGTGCCAGCTCACTTGGGACAGGGATAAGTCAGCCCCAGCATTTT. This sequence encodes CASSLGTGISQPQHF. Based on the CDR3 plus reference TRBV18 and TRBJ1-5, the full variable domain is NAGVMQNPRHLVRRRGQEARLRCSPMKGHSHVYWYRQLPEEGLKFMVYLQKENIIDESGMPKERFSAEFPKEGPSILRIQQVVRGDSAAYFCASSLGTGISQPQHFGDGTRLSIL.